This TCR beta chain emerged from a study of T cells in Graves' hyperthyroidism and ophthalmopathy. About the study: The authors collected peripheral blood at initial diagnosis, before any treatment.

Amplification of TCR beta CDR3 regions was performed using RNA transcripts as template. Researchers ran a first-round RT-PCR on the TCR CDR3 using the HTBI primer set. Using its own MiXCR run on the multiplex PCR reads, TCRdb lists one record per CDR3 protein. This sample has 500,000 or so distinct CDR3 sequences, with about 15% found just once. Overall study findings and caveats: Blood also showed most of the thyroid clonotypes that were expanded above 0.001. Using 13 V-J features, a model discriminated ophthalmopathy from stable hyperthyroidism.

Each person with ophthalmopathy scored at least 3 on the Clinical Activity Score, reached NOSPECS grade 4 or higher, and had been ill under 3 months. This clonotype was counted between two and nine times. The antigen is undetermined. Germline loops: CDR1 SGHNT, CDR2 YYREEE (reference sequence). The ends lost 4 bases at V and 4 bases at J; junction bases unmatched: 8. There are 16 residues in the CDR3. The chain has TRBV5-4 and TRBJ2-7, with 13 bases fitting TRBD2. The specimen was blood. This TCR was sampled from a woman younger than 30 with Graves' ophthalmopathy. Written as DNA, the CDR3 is TGTGCCAGCAGCACCACTAGCGGGAGGGCGAGGTACGAGCAGTACTTC. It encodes CASSTTSGRARYEQYF.